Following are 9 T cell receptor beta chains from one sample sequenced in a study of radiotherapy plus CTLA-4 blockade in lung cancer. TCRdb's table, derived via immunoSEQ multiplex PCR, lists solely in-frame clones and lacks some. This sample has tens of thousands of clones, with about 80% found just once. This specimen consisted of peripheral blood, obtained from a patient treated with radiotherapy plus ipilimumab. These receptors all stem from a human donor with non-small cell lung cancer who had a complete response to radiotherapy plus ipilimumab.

CDR3 protein: CASSIRTSGEGETQYF. CDR3 bases: TGCGCCAGCAGCATCAGGACTAGCGGGGAGGGAGAGACCCAGTACTTC. V usage is TRBV5-1 and J usage is TRBJ2-5; 12 bases are shared with TRBD2. J lost 4 bases, V lost 4 bases, and 8 bases had no gene match. Germline assignment: CDR1 SGHRS and CDR2 YFSETQ. CDR3 length equals 16 residues.

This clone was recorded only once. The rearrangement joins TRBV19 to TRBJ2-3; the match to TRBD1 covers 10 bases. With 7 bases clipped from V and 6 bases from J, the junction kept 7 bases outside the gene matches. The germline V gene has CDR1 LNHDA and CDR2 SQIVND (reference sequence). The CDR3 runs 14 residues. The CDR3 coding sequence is TGTGCCAGTACTGACAGGGGGCGAGGCGATACGCAGTATTTT. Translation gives CASTDRGRGDTQYF.

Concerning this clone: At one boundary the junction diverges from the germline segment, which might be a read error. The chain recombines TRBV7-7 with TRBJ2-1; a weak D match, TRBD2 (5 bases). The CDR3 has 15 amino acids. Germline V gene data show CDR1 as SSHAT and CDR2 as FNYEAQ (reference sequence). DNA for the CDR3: TGTGCTAGCAGCTTATTTTACAGCGGCTACAATGAGCAGTTCTTC. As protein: CASSLFYSGYNEQFF.

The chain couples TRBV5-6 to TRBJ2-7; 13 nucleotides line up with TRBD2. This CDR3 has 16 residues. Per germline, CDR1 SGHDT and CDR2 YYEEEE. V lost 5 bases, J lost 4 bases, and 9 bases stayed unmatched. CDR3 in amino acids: CASSRTSGGRFYEQYF. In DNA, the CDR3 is TGTGCCAGCAGTAGGACTAGCGGGGGCCGCTTTTACGAGCAGTACTTC. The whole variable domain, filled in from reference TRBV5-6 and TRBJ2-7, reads DAGVTQSPTHLIKTRGQQVTLRCSPKSGHDTVSWYQQALGQGPQFIFQYYEEEERQRGNFPDRFSGHQFPNYSSELNVNALLLGDSALYLCASSRTSGGRFYEQYFGPGTRLTVT.

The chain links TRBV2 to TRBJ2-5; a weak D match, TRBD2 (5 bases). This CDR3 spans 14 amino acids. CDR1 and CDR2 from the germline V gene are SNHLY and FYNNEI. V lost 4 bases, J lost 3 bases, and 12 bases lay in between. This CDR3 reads CASSGSGGKETQYF. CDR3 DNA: TGTGCCAGCAGTGGGTCCGGAGGAAAAGAGACCCAGTACTTC.

The DNA of the CDR3 is TGTGCCAGCAGTGTTCGGACAGGGATATCTTCTGGAAACACCATATATTTT. It translates to CASSVRTGISSGNTIYF. This rearrangement joins TRBV2 to TRBJ1-3, with 8 bases fitting TRBD1. Germline V CDR1 and CDR2: SNHLY, FYNNEI. Trimming cost V 4 bases and J 1 base; bases outside gene matches: 9. The CDR3 has 17 residues. Looking up the rest from reference TRBV2 and TRBJ1-3 gives the full variable domain: EPEVTQTPSHQVTQMGQEVILRCVPISNHLYFYWYRQILGQKVEFLVSFYNNEISEKSEIFDDQFSVERPDGSNFTLKIRSTKLEDSAMYFCASSVRTGISSGNTIYFGEGSWLTVV.

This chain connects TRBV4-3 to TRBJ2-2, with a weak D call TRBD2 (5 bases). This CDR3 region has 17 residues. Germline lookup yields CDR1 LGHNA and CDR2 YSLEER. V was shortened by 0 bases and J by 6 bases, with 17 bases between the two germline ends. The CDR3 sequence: CASSQDLGGLSSGELFF. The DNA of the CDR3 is TGCGCCAGCAGCCAAGATCTTGGAGGACTTAGTTCCGGGGAGCTGTTTTTT.

CDR3 DNA sequence: TGTGCCAGCAGTTACTCGGCAGGAGATAGCAATCAGCCCCAGCATTTT. This encodes CASSYSAGDSNQPQHF. V gene TRBV6-5 combines with J gene TRBJ1-5; the D is unclear. Germline CDR1 reads MNHEY; CDR2 reads SVGAGI. Trimming removed 0 bases from V and 0 bases from J, with 9 bases in between. This CDR3 has 16 residues.

As DNA, the CDR3 is TGCAGCGTAGACAGGGGCGGCTACACCTTC. It encodes CSVDRGGYTF. The chain recombines TRBV29-1 with TRBJ1-2, with 8 bases lining up with TRBD1. Germline CDR1 is SQVTM and CDR2 is ANQGSEA. After removal of 6 bases from V and 8 bases from J, the junction contained 2 bases not matched to a gene. The CDR3 is 10 amino acids.